These T cell receptor beta chains were read from a single sample in a study of CD8 T cells in Susac syndrome. TCRdb reprocessed the immunoSEQ multiplex PCR reads with MiXCR, giving one entry per CDR3 protein. The repertoire holds about 180,000 distinct CDR3 sequences, approximately 94% seen once, with approximately 0.088% in the top ten. Sequencing was performed on CD4+ T cells from PBMCs. Receptor source: a human donor with multiple sclerosis. Each CDR3 is given with its conserved first and last residue. D genes are given only for firm matches. Only some rows state a clone size, as once, few, many or a class for expanded clones.

j_gene,d_gene,v_gene,abundance,CDR3nt,CDR3aa
TRBJ2-1,-,TRBV9,once,TGTGCCAGCAGCGTAGCGCAGGACTCCTACAATGAGCAGTTCTTC,CASSVAQDSYNEQFF
TRBJ2-7,-,TRBV5-1,-,TGCGCCAGCAGGGACCGCCCCACCACTACCTACGAGCAGTACTTC,CASRDRPTTTYEQYF
TRBJ2-7,-,TRBV28,-,TGTGCCAGCAGTTTAGGAGGGGTTCTCTCCTACGAGCAGTACTTC,CASSLGGVLSYEQYF
TRBJ1-5,-,TRBV2,-,TGTGCCAGCAGTGAAGAGTGGGGTGGCAATCAGCCCCAGCATTTT,CASSEEWGGNQPQHF
TRBJ2-1,-,TRBV20-1,-,TGCAGTGCCCCGACGAGCTCCTACAATGAGCAGTTCTTC,CSAPTSSYNEQFF
TRBJ1-2,-,TRBV19,-,TGTGCCAGTAGTTCGCCCGCGGATGGCTACACCTTC,CASSSPADGYTF
TRBJ2-7,-,TRBV6-5,-,TGTGCCAGCAGTCGACAGGTGTCGGGTAGGGAGCAGTACTTC,CASSRQVSGREQYF
TRBJ2-1,TRBD2,TRBV15,-,TGTGCCACCAGAGCGGGGGTCTCCTACAATGAGCAGTTCTTC,CATRAGVSYNEQFF
TRBJ2-3,-,TRBV20-1,-,TGCAGTGCTAGCGACGAGCACGACACAGATACGCAGTATTTT,CSASDEHDTDTQYF
TRBJ1-6,-,TRBV7-9,-,TGTGCCAGCAGCTTAGCAGGGGATTCACCCCTCCACTTT,CASSLAGDSPLHF
TRBJ2-7,TRBD1,TRBV6-6,-,TGTGCCAGCAGGTGGACAGGGGGCTACGAGCAGTACTTC,CASRWTGGYEQYF
TRBJ2-7,TRBD1,TRBV7-2,-,TGTGCCAGCAGCCCGGTACAGGGGTTGTACGAGCAGTACTTC,CASSPVQGLYEQYF
TRBJ2-1,TRBD2,TRBV12-5,-,TGTGCTAGTGGGCGGGGGGACAATGAGCAGTTCTTC,CASGRGDNEQFF
TRBJ2-7,-,TRBV20-1,-,TGCAGTGCTAGAGATCCCCGCGACGGTCAGACGGGTGAGCAGTACTTC,CSARDPRDGQTGEQYF
TRBJ2-7,TRBD1,TRBV30,-,TGTGCCTGGGCTCAGGGGGCCTACGAGCAGTACTTC,CAWAQGAYEQYF
TRBJ2-5,-,TRBV7-7,-,TGTGCCAGCAGTCCAGGACCTACCAGGGGGACCCAGTACTTC,CASSPGPTRGTQYF
TRBJ1-2,-,TRBV19,-,TGTGCCAGTAGACCACAGGGAACGGATGGCTACACCTTC,CASRPQGTDGYTF
TRBJ2-3,-,TRBV6-5,-,TGTGCCAGCAGTTCAAGGGGGAGTCAAGATACGCAGTATTTT,CASSSRGSQDTQYF
TRBJ1-5,-,TRBV2,-,TGTGCCAGCAGTGAGATCGGGGGGGCGGGCAATCAGCCCCAGCATTTT,CASSEIGGAGNQPQHF
TRBJ2-5,-,TRBV11-2,once,TGTGCCAGCAGCTTGACCGAAGCTGAGGCGACCCAGTACTTC,CASSLTEAEATQYF
TRBJ1-5,-,TRBV20-1,-,TGCAGTGCTACCAAAGTCCAGGGTGGCAATCAGCCCCAGCATTTT,CSATKVQGGNQPQHF
TRBJ2-1,-,TRBV9,-,TGTGCCAGCAGCGTAGACGGCAGCCCAAACCGGGAGCAGTTCTTC,CASSVDGSPNREQFF
TRBJ1-2,-,TRBV24-1,-,TGTGCCACCCGATCGACAGGACCGAAGGGAGAGGGCTACACCTTC,CATRSTGPKGEGYTF
TRBJ1-1,-,TRBV29-1,-,TGCAGCGTTGTTTGGAAGGAGTTTACCCTGAACACTGAAGCTTTCTTT,CSVVWKEFTLNTEAFF
TRBJ1-1,-,TRBV20-1,-,TGCAGTGCTAGGAAATCCACTGAAGCTTTCTTT,CSARKSTEAFF
TRBJ1-6,TRBD1,TRBV3-1,-,TGTGCCAGCAGCCAAGTGGGGGACAGGGTTTCACCCCTCCACTTT,CASSQVGDRVSPLHF
TRBJ2-7,-,TRBV5-6,-,TGTGCCAGCAGCCCATTAGATCGTCCCTACGAGCAGTACTTC,CASSPLDRPYEQYF
TRBJ2-5,-,TRBV27,once,TGTGCCAGCAGGTTGACTAGTTTGCAGACCCAGTACTTC,CASRLTSLQTQYF
TRBJ1-6,-,TRBV23-1,-,TGCGCCAGCAGTCAGTTCCACCGACAGGATTATAATTCACCCCTCCACTTT,CASSQFHRQDYNSPLHF